The T cell receptor beta chain under discussion was sequenced for a study of blood T cells in healthy people across ages (dated by TCRdb to between 2014 and 2017). For the study in its entirety: In model experiments, template switching captured about one uniquely barcoded TCR beta cDNA molecule for every two T cells. The study measured age-related changes in TCR beta repertoire diversity using deep sequencing normalized with unique cDNA molecular identifiers. The donors were split into four age groups: young (average 16 years), middle-aged (nearly 40), aged (approximately 60) and long-lived (82). To avoid experimental bias, donors of different ages were spread randomly across the sequencing lanes. Using the same blood draw, the study looked at two additional independent replicas of 1 million unique cDNA reads for two donors, one aged 18 to 29 and the other aged 80 or older. General conclusions and limits of the study: The long-lived group showed more naive CD4+ T cells, fewer expanded clones and increased TCR diversity than the aged group, suggesting age selection. Observed TCR beta diversity per million T cells fell roughly linearly with age, and a significant reduction was already apparent by age around 44. Estimates of total diversity based on one million sequenced T cells were considered lower bounds and underestimates. The CMV infection status of donors was not known, potentially confounding age-related changes in expanded clonotypes. Since profiling was done on bulk unsorted PBMCs, naive and antigen-experienced compartments could not be conclusively compared. A strong correlation was found between observed TCR beta diversity and the percentage of naive T cells measured by flow cytometry.

The trim is 5 bases for V and 10 bases for J, with a gap of 18 bases between the germline ends. Counted from cysteine to phenylalanine, this CDR3 has 15 amino acids. The entry retains the CDR3 DNA only, 45 bases that are in frame from base 1. CDR1 is given as MDHEN and CDR2 as SYDVKM, both from the germline V gene. Library preparation employed 5' RACE. A second PCR of about 7 to 12 cycles was performed with a sample-barcoded 5' primer and a J-beta primer mix. A unique molecular identifier was introduced onto each TCR beta cDNA molecule by a template-switch 5' adaptor carrying 12 random nucleotides. Each sample yielded at least 3 million CDR3-containing paired-end reads. All of the RNA was converted into first-strand cDNA using the Mint cDNA synthesis kit, with a TRBC-specific oligonucleotide serving as the primer. Following uracil-DNA glycosylase treatment, a first 18-cycle PCR with universal primers M1SS and BC2_uni_R was performed on all cDNA. Per the original workflow: Each sample was normalized by randomly selecting 1 million high-quality reads, each carrying a distinct molecular identifier. Instead of being binned into consensus sequences, reads with shared molecular identifiers were discarded. MiTCR, with a Q25 quality threshold and the strictest error-elimination algorithm, was used for CDR3 identification, clonotype clustering and error correction. Lower-bound total TCR beta diversity was estimated with a nonparametric unseen species model using Euler transformation. In-frame beta chains were kept once TCRdb had trimmed the public reads at Q25 with fastp and called clones with MiXCR. Identical CDR3 proteins give one entry, which carries the most common genes and DNA. The V and J calls shown here were made by TCRdb, not taken from the authors' results. This sample is represented by fewer than 2,000,000 distinct CDR3 sequences; more than 35% of them were singletons. 23% of the sample comes from the top ten.

There are a few counts of this clonotype. What antigen it recognizes has not been identified. No quality values exist for individual bases; no much larger clone is one base distant. The approximately 41 donors, aged 6 to 90 years, were systemically healthy Caucasian individuals from Russia. Roughly 10 milliliters of peripheral blood were collected from each donor into EDTA-treated Vacutainer tubes. Ficoll-Paque density-gradient centrifugation was used to isolate PBMCs, with at least 6.5 million per sample. Trizol reagent was used to extract total RNA from PBMCs, with at least 6 micrograms per sample. For every donor, an aliquot of PBMCs went through flow cytometry to measure the percentages of naive CD45RAhigh/CD27high T cells.

The chain links TRBV28 with TRBJ2-6; the D gene identity is not certain. The sequenced sample consisted of blood. The sequence came from a human donor in good health. This receptor has the CDR3 CASSPPQYPQNVLTF. The nucleotide sequence reads TGTGCCAGCAGTCCTCCACAGTATCCCCAGAACGTCCTGACTTTC.